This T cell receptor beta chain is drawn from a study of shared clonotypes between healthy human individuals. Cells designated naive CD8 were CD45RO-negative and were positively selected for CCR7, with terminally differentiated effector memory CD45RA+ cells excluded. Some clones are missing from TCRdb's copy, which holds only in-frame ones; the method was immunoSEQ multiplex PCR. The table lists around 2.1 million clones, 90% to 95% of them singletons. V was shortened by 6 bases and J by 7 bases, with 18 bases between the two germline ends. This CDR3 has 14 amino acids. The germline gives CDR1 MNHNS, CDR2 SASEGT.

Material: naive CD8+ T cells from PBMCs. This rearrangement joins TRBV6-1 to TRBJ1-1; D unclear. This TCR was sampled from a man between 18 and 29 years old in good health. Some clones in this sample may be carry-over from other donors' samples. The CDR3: CASRASGPGNEAFF. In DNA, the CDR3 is TGTGCCAGCAGAGCCTCGGGTCCTGGGAATGAAGCTTTCTTT.